The 17 T cell receptor beta chains presented below share a single source sample, sequenced in a study of CD8 T cells in Susac syndrome. With random hexamers, roughly 0.45 to 1 ug RNA was reverse transcribed. In TCRdb, the immunoSEQ multiplex PCR reads were re-called with MiXCR into one record per CDR3 protein. The profile covers approximately 140,000 distinct CDR3 sequences, with 75% to 90% appearing a single time and roughly 0.5% taken by the ten largest. Sequencing was done on a sample of CD8+ T cells from PBMCs. The receptors shown here come from a human donor with multiple sclerosis.

This clonotype occurred once. The V and J genes are TRBV6-2 or TRBV6-3 and TRBJ1-1; no clear D. This CDR3 has 17 residues. In germline, CDR1 is MNHEY, CDR2 SVGEGT. V was cut by 2 bases and J by 3 bases, with 19 bases left in between. The CDR3 reads CASSYPPVERPYTEAFF. CDR3 DNA sequence: TGTGCCAGCAGTTACCCCCCTGTCGAACGCCCATACACTGAAGCTTTCTTT.

The table lists this clonotype with a count of one. The CDR3 region is CSARPYTLGTAPTDTQYF. CDR3 DNA: TGCAGTGCTAGACCCTACACCCTGGGGACAGCTCCCACAGATACGCAGTATTTT. This chain joins TRBV20-1 and TRBJ2-3; TRBD1 aligns across 7 bases. V trimming: 2 bases; J trimming: 2 bases; junction bases outside the gene matches: 16. The CDR3 contains 18 residues. Germline V gives CDR1 DFQATT, CDR2 SNEGSKA (reference sequence).

The chain carries TRBV25-1 and TRBJ1-1; D remains unclear. Trimming cost V 1 base and J 1 base, with 10 bases left between them. CDR1 and CDR2 (germline): MGHDK, SYGVNS. This CDR3 spans 15 amino acids. DNA for the CDR3: TGTGCCAGCAGTGAATTAGGGAGGGAGAACACTGAAGCTTTCTTT. Translation gives CASSELGRENTEAFF.

This clonotype has only a few counts. The chain has TRBV27 and TRBJ1-6, with D perhaps matching TRBD1 (5 bases). The germline V gene has CDR1 MNHEY and CDR2 SMNVEV (reference sequence). This CDR3 contains 16 residues. V gave up 6 bases and J gave up 0 bases, with 12 bases separating them. CDR3 in amino acids: CASSRGVSSYNSPLHF. In DNA, the CDR3 is TGTGCCAGCAGCCGAGGGGTCAGCTCCTATAATTCACCCCTCCACTTT.

The chain's CDR3 is CSARDAPNRGTYEQYF. Written as DNA, the CDR3 is TGCAGTGCTAGAGATGCCCCGAACAGGGGGACCTACGAGCAGTACTTC. This chain uses TRBV20-1 with TRBJ2-7, with 8 nucleotides matching TRBD1. CDR1 is DFQATT, CDR2 SNEGSKA, per germline (reference sequence). Trimming removed 0 bases from V and 2 bases from J; junction bases left unmatched: 9. The CDR3 has 16 residues.

The rearrangement joins TRBV9 to TRBJ1-1; 7 bases fit TRBD1. Trimming cost V 0 bases and J 1 base; bases outside gene matches: 6. Germline assignment: CDR1 SGDLS and CDR2 YYNGEE. The CDR3 is 16 residues long. The CDR3 DNA is TGTGCCAGCAGCGTAGGAGGCAGGGGGGGGAACACTGAAGCTTTCTTT. It is translated as CASSVGGRGGNTEAFF.

The rearrangement joins TRBV20-1 to TRBJ2-2; D uncertain. The V end lost 0 bases, the J end lost 7 bases, and 12 bases lay between the germline ends. Germline V gene data show CDR1 as DFQATT and CDR2 as SNEGSKA (reference sequence). This CDR3 contains 14 residues. The CDR3 protein is CSAREARIGGELFF. The CDR3, as DNA: TGCAGTGCTAGAGAGGCTAGAATTGGCGGGGAGCTGTTTTTT.

The J gene is TRBJ1-2, the V gene TRBV24-1; no definite D call. The CDR3 has 15 residues. V lost 1 base and J 9 bases, leaving 17 bases between the germline ends. Germline lookup yields CDR1 KGHDR and CDR2 SFDVKD. The CDR3 DNA reads TGTGCCACCAGTGATTTTCAGCAGGCCGGTGGTAGCTACACCTTC. Residues: CATSDFQQAGGSYTF.

V and J are TRBV5-4 and TRBJ1-2, with D tentatively TRBD1 (5 bases). Germline V gene data show CDR1 as SGHNT and CDR2 as YYREEE (reference sequence). Between the trimmed V and J ends, which lost 1 base and 4 bases, there was a span of 14 bases. The CDR3 covers 15 residues. The CDR3 loop is CASSLTYGAGYGYTF. The CDR3 bases are TGTGCCAGCAGCTTGACATACGGGGCAGGCTATGGCTACACCTTC.

V and J are TRBV6-6 and TRBJ2-1; 7 nucleotides agree with TRBD1. CDR1 MNHNY and CDR2 SVGAGI come from the germline V gene (reference sequence). CDR3 length: 15 amino acids. Trimming cost V 4 bases and J 2 bases; bases outside gene matches: 5. Written as DNA, the CDR3 is TGTGCCAGCAGTTTTGGGGACAGAACCTACAATGAGCAGTTCTTC. Its protein product is CASSFGDRTYNEQFF.

The gene calls are TRBV19 and TRBJ2-1, with TRBD1 matching over 8 bases. J lost 5 bases, V lost 5 bases, and 8 bases had no gene match. Germline V gives CDR1 LNHDA, CDR2 SQIVND (reference sequence). The length of the CDR3 is 15 residues. CDR3 nucleotides: TGTGCCAGTAGTCTCGGACAGGGATTTCACAATGAGCAGTTCTTC. This sequence encodes CASSLGQGFHNEQFF.

The genes are TRBV27 and TRBJ2-7; 9 bases are a match to TRBD2. The CDR3 consists of 13 residues. Germline trimming cut 6 bases from V and 4 bases from J; bases unmatched to any gene: 4. Per germline, CDR1 MNHEY and CDR2 SMNVEV (reference sequence). The DNA for the CDR3 is TGTGCCAGCAGACCGGGACTAGCTTACGAGCAGTACTTC. This translates into CASRPGLAYEQYF.

The chain couples TRBV4-2 to TRBJ2-7; tentative D call: TRBD1 (5 bases). Germline V gene sequence: CDR1 LGHNA, CDR2 YNFKEQ. The CDR3 is 11 amino acids. Trimming pared 7 bases from V and 3 bases from J, leaving 7 bases between. The CDR3 DNA sequence: TGTGCCAGCACCCAGGGCTACGAGCAGTACTTC. Its protein is CASTQGYEQYF.

The rearrangement links TRBV7-9 to TRBJ2-3; tentatively, D is TRBD2 (6 bases). Between the trimmed V and J ends, which lost 1 base and 1 base, there was a span of 12 bases. The germline V gene has CDR1 SEHNR and CDR2 FQNEAQ (reference sequence). CDR3 size: 16 residues. In nucleotides, the CDR3 is TGTGCCAGCAGCTTAGTGCTAGGCGGGGGCACAGATACGCAGTATTTT. Translating it yields CASSLVLGGGTDTQYF. The complete variable domain, with remaining parts taken from reference TRBV7-9 and TRBJ2-3, reads DTGVSQNPRHKITKRGQNVTFRCDPISEHNRLYWYRQTLGQGPEFLTYFQNEAQLEKSRLLSDRFSAERPKGSFSTLEIQRTEQGDSAMYLCASSLVLGGGTDTQYFGPGTRLTVL.

This chain uses TRBV6-2 or TRBV6-3 with TRBJ2-1, with D possibly TRBD2 on 5 matching bases. The CDR3 is made up of 16 amino acids. Germline V lookup: CDR1 MNHEY, CDR2 SVGEGT. Trimming took 0 bases from V and 4 from J, leaving 13 bases between them. The CDR3 loop is CASSYSVSRGYNEQFF. The CDR3 DNA sequence: TGTGCCAGCAGTTACTCGGTGTCCCGGGGTTACAATGAGCAGTTCTTC.

This clonotype was seen a single time. The chain combines TRBV5-1 with TRBJ1-2, with 8 bases that match TRBD1. With 3 bases clipped from V and 3 bases from J, the junction kept 10 bases outside the gene matches. The germline V gene encodes CDR1 SGHRS and CDR2 YFSETQ. The CDR3 sequence is 16 residues long. The CDR3 nucleotides are TGCGCCAGCAGCTCCGGGGGCGGGACAGGACACTATGGCTACACCTTC. The encoded protein is CASSSGGGTGHYGYTF.

This clonotype appeared a few times. The chain uses TRBV6-1 and TRBJ2-1, with D tentatively TRBD2 (7 bases). Germline CDR1 reads MNHNS; CDR2 reads SASEGT. The CDR3 runs 16 residues. Trimming pared 4 bases from V and 4 bases from J, leaving 17 bases between. The CDR3 sequence: CASSGPRGGTYNEQFF. The CDR3 region has the DNA TGTGCCAGCAGTGGGCCCAGGGGAGGGACATACAATGAGCAGTTCTTC.